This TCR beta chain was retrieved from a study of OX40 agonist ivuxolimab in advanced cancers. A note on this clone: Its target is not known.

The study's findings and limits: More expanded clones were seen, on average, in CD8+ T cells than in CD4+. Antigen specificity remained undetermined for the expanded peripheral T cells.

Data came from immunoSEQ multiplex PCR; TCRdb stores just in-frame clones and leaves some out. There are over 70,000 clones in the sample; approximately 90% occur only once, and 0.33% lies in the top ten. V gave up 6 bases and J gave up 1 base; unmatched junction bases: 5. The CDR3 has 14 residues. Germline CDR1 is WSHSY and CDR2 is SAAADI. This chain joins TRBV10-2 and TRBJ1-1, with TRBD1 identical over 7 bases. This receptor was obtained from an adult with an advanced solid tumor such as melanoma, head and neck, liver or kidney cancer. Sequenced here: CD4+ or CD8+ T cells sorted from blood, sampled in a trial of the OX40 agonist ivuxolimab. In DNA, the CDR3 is TGCGCCAGCAGAAAGACAGGGCAGAACACTGAAGCTTTCTTT. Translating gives CASRKTGQNTEAFF.